Listed below are T cell receptor beta chains from one sample, sequenced in a study. MiXCR, run by TCRdb on the 5' RACE reads, gives a single entry per CDR3 protein. The sample carries 62,000 or so distinct CDR3 sequences, under 25% recorded once. The sample taken for sequencing was memory CD4+ T cells sorted from a lymph node. The receptors were sampled from a female donor with breast cancer. CDR3s include the opening cysteine and the closing phenylalanine or tryptophan. The D gene is left open where the match is weak. Where a row states a size, it is once, few, many or the class of an expanded clone; other rows omit it.

len: 14
j_gene: TRBJ1-1
v_gene: TRBV12-3/TRBV12-4
d_gene: TRBD1
abundance: .
CDR3aa: CASRGTGGTTEAFF
CDR3nt: TGTGCCAGCAGAGGGACAGGGGGTACCACTGAAGCTTTCTTT

len: 15
j_gene: TRBJ1-6
v_gene: TRBV5-1
d_gene: .
abundance: few
CDR3aa: CASRVSTKDNSPLHF
CDR3nt: TGCGCCAGCAGGGTTTCCACAAAGGATAATTCACCCCTCCACTTT

len: 14
j_gene: TRBJ2-3
v_gene: TRBV20-1
d_gene: .
abundance: few
CDR3aa: CSTIGTFRGDTQYF
CDR3nt: TGCAGTACAATAGGGACTTTCAGAGGAGATACGCAGTATTTT

len: 15
j_gene: TRBJ1-2
v_gene: TRBV4-2
d_gene: .
abundance: many
CDR3aa: CASSQEREGRYGYTF
CDR3nt: TGTGCCAGCAGCCAAGAGCGCGAGGGGCGTTATGGCTACACCTTC

len: 11
j_gene: TRBJ1-2
v_gene: TRBV10-2
d_gene: .
abundance: few
CDR3aa: CASKYGYGYTF
CDR3nt: TGCGCCAGCAAGTATGGGTATGGCTACACCTTC

len: 16
j_gene: TRBJ2-7
v_gene: TRBV28
d_gene: .
abundance: .
CDR3aa: CVSSSFPGSTTYEQYF
CDR3nt: TGTGTCAGCAGTTCCTTCCCGGGGAGTACCACCTACGAGCAGTACTTC

len: 14
j_gene: TRBJ1-5
v_gene: TRBV20-1
d_gene: .
abundance: many
CDR3aa: CSASVGVGNQPQHF
CDR3nt: TGCAGTGCTAGTGTCGGGGTTGGCAATCAGCCCCAGCATTTT

len: 15
j_gene: TRBJ2-3
v_gene: TRBV7-3
d_gene: TRBD2
abundance: .
CDR3aa: CASKETSGSKGTQYF
CDR3nt: TGTGCCAGCAAGGAGACTAGCGGGAGTAAGGGTACGCAGTATTTT

len: 13
j_gene: TRBJ1-1
v_gene: TRBV19
d_gene: .
abundance: few
CDR3aa: CASSIRMNTEAFF
CDR3nt: TGTGCCAGTAGTATTCGGATGAACACTGAAGCTTTCTTT

len: 12
j_gene: TRBJ1-1
v_gene: TRBV24-1
d_gene: .
abundance: .
CDR3aa: CATSDPPGAACF
CDR3nt: TGTGCCACCAGTGACCCACCGGGGGCGGCTTGCTTT

len: 13
j_gene: TRBJ2-3
v_gene: TRBV12-3/TRBV12-4
d_gene: .
abundance: once
CDR3aa: CASRPPTENTQYF
CDR3nt: TGTGCCAGCAGACCTCCGACGGAGAATACGCAGTATTTT

len: 13
j_gene: TRBJ2-1
v_gene: TRBV5-6
d_gene: .
abundance: .
CDR3aa: CASSSDYYNEQFF
CDR3nt: TGTGCCAGCAGCTCGGACTACTACAATGAGCAGTTCTTC

len: 13
j_gene: TRBJ2-1
v_gene: TRBV7-8
d_gene: .
abundance: few
CDR3aa: CASSSVRAHEQFF
CDR3nt: TGTGCCAGCAGCTCCGTGAGAGCCCATGAGCAGTTCTTC

len: 16
j_gene: TRBJ1-1
v_gene: TRBV29-1
d_gene: .
abundance: .
CDR3aa: CSGESGGEQMNTEAFF
CDR3nt: TGCAGCGGGGAATCGGGCGGGGAACAAATGAACACTGAAGCTTTCTTT

len: 16
j_gene: TRBJ2-1
v_gene: TRBV12-3/TRBV12-4
d_gene: TRBD2
abundance: few
CDR3aa: CASSLRLAGGSDEQFF
CDR3nt: TGTGCCAGCAGTTTACGGCTAGCGGGAGGGTCCGATGAGCAGTTCTTC

len: 11
j_gene: TRBJ1-3
v_gene: TRBV12-3/TRBV12-4
d_gene: .
abundance: .
CDR3aa: CASSRSGSLYF
CDR3nt: TGTGCCAGCAGTCGATCAGGGAGCCTATATTTT

len: 13
j_gene: TRBJ2-5
v_gene: TRBV20-1
d_gene: TRBD2
abundance: .
CDR3aa: CSPQPSGKLTQYF
CDR3nt: TGCAGCCCCCAACCTAGCGGGAAGCTGACCCAGTACTTC

len: 14
j_gene: TRBJ1-1
v_gene: TRBV12-3/TRBV12-4
d_gene: .
abundance: many
CDR3aa: CASSLSGASGRAFF
CDR3nt: TGTGCCAGCAGTCTGTCGGGGGCCTCGGGACGGGCTTTCTTT

len: 15
j_gene: TRBJ1-5
v_gene: TRBV12-3/TRBV12-4
d_gene: TRBD1
abundance: many
CDR3aa: CASSLDRGGNQPQHF
CDR3nt: TGTGCCAGCAGTTTGGACAGGGGTGGAAATCAGCCCCAGCATTTT

len: 14
j_gene: TRBJ2-2
v_gene: TRBV7-9
d_gene: .
abundance: few
CDR3aa: CASSPPKNTGELFF
CDR3nt: TGTGCCAGCAGCCCCCCTAAGAACACCGGGGAGCTGTTTTTT

len: 12
j_gene: TRBJ2-7
v_gene: TRBV20-1
d_gene: .
abundance: .
CDR3aa: CSAASVGYEQYF
CDR3nt: TGCAGTGCTGCCTCGGTTGGCTACGAGCAGTACTTC

len: 12
j_gene: TRBJ1-1
v_gene: TRBV20-1
d_gene: .
abundance: .
CDR3aa: CSATAMNTEAFF
CDR3nt: TGCAGTGCGACGGCAATGAACACTGAAGCTTTCTTT

len: 12
j_gene: TRBJ2-1
v_gene: TRBV7-6
d_gene: .
abundance: many
CDR3aa: CASTGAYNEQFF
CDR3nt: TGTGCCAGCACCGGGGCTTACAATGAGCAGTTCTTC

len: 16
j_gene: TRBJ2-3
v_gene: TRBV7-9
d_gene: .
abundance: many
CDR3aa: CASSLDFGLHTDTQYF
CDR3nt: TGTGCCAGCAGCTTAGACTTCGGGCTCCACACAGATACGCAGTATTTT

len: 15
j_gene: TRBJ2-1
v_gene: TRBV6-2/TRBV6-3
d_gene: .
abundance: .
CDR3aa: CASSYPAGARNEQFF
CDR3nt: TGTGCCAGCAGTTATCCAGCGGGTGCTAGAAATGAGCAGTTCTTC

len: 12
j_gene: TRBJ2-3
v_gene: TRBV7-2
d_gene: .
abundance: .
CDR3aa: CASSYNPTPKYF
CDR3nt: TGTGCCAGCAGCTACAATCCGACTCCGAAGTATTTT

len: 13
j_gene: TRBJ1-1
v_gene: TRBV5-1
d_gene: .
abundance: .
CDR3aa: CASSLATWTEAFF
CDR3nt: TGCGCCAGCAGCTTGGCCACATGGACTGAAGCTTTCTTT